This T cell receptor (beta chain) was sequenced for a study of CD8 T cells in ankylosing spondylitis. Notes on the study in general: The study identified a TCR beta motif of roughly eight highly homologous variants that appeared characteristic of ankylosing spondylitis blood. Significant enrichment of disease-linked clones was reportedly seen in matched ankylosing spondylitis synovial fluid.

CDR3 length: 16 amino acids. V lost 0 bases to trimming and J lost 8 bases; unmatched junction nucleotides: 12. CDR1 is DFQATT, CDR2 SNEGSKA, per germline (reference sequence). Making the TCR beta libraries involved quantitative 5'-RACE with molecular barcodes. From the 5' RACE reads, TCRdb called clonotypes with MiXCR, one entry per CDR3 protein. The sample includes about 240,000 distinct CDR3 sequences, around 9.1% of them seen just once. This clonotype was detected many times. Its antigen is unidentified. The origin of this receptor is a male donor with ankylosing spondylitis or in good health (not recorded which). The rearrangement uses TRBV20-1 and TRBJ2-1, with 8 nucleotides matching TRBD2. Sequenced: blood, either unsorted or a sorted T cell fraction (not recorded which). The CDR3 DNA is TGCAGTGCTAGAGAGGATGGTAGCGGGGAATTGGATGAGCAGTTCTTC. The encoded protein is CSAREDGSGELDEQFF.